This T cell receptor beta chain was obtained from a study of blood T cell repertoires in COVID-19. Resolution of symptoms, clearance, or two negative PCRs was present in recovered Cohort 3 donors. Unmatched junction bases numbered 8, after V lost 2 bases and J lost 5 bases. Germline CDR1 reads MNHEY; CDR2 reads SVGAGI. The length of the CDR3 is 15 residues. Original processing methods: Estimates of nucleated cell counts were drawn from the amplification of reference gene primers. Clones were sequenced by immunoSEQ multiplex PCR, and TCRdb holds only the in-frame ones, with some missing. V and J calls plus clone size are reproduced from that table; the DNA served to infer D and trimming. The table shows about 190,000 clones, with 84% occurring only once.

The genes are TRBV6-5 and TRBJ2-5; 7 positions agree with TRBD1. The sample comprised PBMCs or T cells enriched from blood (not recorded which). This clonotype originated in a woman aged 25 to 39 who had recovered from COVID-19. CDR3 coding DNA: TGTGCCAGCAGTTACACAGGGGAAGGCGGGGAGACCCAGTACTTC. This codes for CASSYTGEGGETQYF.